This TCR beta chain was recovered during a study of T cell responses to AZD1222 COVID-19 vaccine. Study-wide results and limits: Every sample of the repertoires postdated the peak T cell response. Reportedly, close to half of spike-specific TCRs are directed against unmutated variant regions. Regions 160-218 and 743-854 held dominance among vaccine-associated CD4 TCRs, which spanned spike.

This CDR3 region has 14 residues. Germline lookup yields CDR1 SGHTA and CDR2 FQGNSA. Trimming removed 5 bases from V and 5 bases from J; junction bases left unmatched: 6. The table came from immunoSEQ multiplex PCR; TCRdb's copy has only in-frame clones and leaves some out. The sample lists about 110,000 clones; roughly 87% were seen once. As concerns this clone: The antigen is not known.

The rearrangement joins TRBV7-2 to TRBJ2-1; 7 nucleotides agree with TRBD2. This TCR was sampled from an adult in good health. This specimen was peripheral blood, taken on day 0 of MenACWY control vaccination. CDR3 nucleotides: TGTGCCAGCAGCCGCCAAGCGGGGCACAATGAGCAGTTCTTC. Its protein product is CASSRQAGHNEQFF.